The 31 T cell receptor beta chains given below trace back to one sample, sequenced in a study of blood T cells in healthy people across ages. A second PCR, run for roughly 7 to 11 cycles, used a sample-barcoded 5' primer plus a J-beta primer mix. MiXCR, run by TCRdb on the 5' RACE reads, gives a single entry per CDR3 protein. The table records 1.5 million to 2 million distinct CDR3 sequences, 35% to 50% of them present only once. The specimen sequenced was blood. The receptors derive from a human donor in good health.

CDR3: CASSLVRGTGGYTF. CDR3 DNA: TGCGCCAGCAGCTTGGTACGAGGGACGGGCGGCTACACCTTC. The V call is TRBV5-1, the J call TRBJ1-2; possible D gene TRBD1, 5 bases. The CDR3 runs to 14 residues. Germline CDR1 is SGHRS and CDR2 is YFSETQ. V dropped 0 bases and J dropped 8 bases, with 14 bases sitting between them.

As regards this clonotype: This may be a read error: a much more frequent sequence differs by one nucleotide. The CDR3 spells CSVGLAGSPMETQYF. As DNA, the CDR3 is TGCAGCGTGGGACTAGCGGGGTCACCGATGGAGACCCAGTACTTC. This chain connects TRBV29-1 to TRBJ2-7, with TRBD2 matching 13 bases. The DNA end is a closer match to TRBJ2-5, so the J assignment may be wrong. The CDR3 has 15 amino acids. CDR1 SQVTM and CDR2 ANQGSEA come from the germline V gene.

This chain links TRBV9 with TRBJ1-2; D call uncertain. V lost 1 base to trimming and J lost 0 bases, with 4 bases between them. The germline gives CDR1 SGDLS, CDR2 YYNGEE. The CDR3 has 13 amino acids. DNA of the CDR3: TGTGCCAGCAGCGTACGGCCTAACTATGGCTACACCTTC. Encoded protein: CASSVRPNYGYTF.

The gene calls are TRBV29-1 and TRBJ2-5; 9 bases map to TRBD2. Unmatched junction bases numbered 8, after V lost 0 bases and J lost 0 bases. In germline, CDR1 is SQVTM, CDR2 ANQGSEA. The CDR3 runs 17 residues. The CDR3, as DNA: TGCAGCGTTGAAGATAGTAGCGCTAGCGGGAACCAAGAGACCCAGTACTTC. Residues: CSVEDSSASGNQETQYF.

The gene calls are TRBV7-3 and TRBJ2-7, with TRBD2 identical over 11 bases. Germline-derived CDR1 and CDR2 are SGHTA and FQGTGA. There are 16 residues in the CDR3. The V gene end was trimmed by 3 bases and the J gene end by 3 bases; junction bases not matched to a gene: 7. This CDR3 is CASSFDQLAGGYEQYF. For the CDR3, the DNA is TGTGCCAGCAGCTTTGACCAGCTAGCGGGGGGCTACGAGCAGTACTTC.

There are a few counts of this clonotype. The chain is built from TRBV5-1 and TRBJ1-2; D gene uncertain. V gave up 0 bases and J gave up 10 bases, with 10 bases separating them. Germline V gene data show CDR1 as SGHRS and CDR2 as YFSETQ. CDR3 length equals 12 residues. Written as DNA, the CDR3 is TGCGCCAGCAGCTTGGTCGGAGAGGTCTACACCTTC. Translation gives CASSLVGEVYTF.

J is TRBJ1-3 and V is TRBV14; D remains unclear. Germline V lookup: CDR1 SGHDN, CDR2 FVKESK. The ends were cut back, 4 bases at V and 2 bases at J, with 9 bases in the middle. This CDR3 region has 14 residues. CDR3: CASSPTHTGNTIYF. The CDR3 DNA is TGTGCCAGCAGCCCAACCCATACTGGAAACACCATATATTTT.

As regards this clonotype: This may stem from a read error, because a much larger clone lies one nucleotide away. The CDR3 protein is CSVEGTALGTGELFF. DNA for the CDR3: TGCAGCGTCGAGGGGACTGCGTTAGGCACCGGGGAGCTGTTTTTT. The chain links TRBV29-1 to TRBJ2-2; D might be TRBD2 (6 bases). With 6 bases removed from V and 4 bases from J, the gap between germline ends came to 18 bases. This CDR3 is 15 amino acids long. Germline V gene lookup returns CDR1 SQVTM and CDR2 ANQGSEA.

The count of this clonotype is one. The chain carries TRBV7-2 and TRBJ2-3, with D tentatively TRBD2 (5 bases). Germline V gives CDR1 SGHTA, CDR2 FQGNSA. CDR3 length: 14 residues. V lost 1 base and J lost 7, with 12 bases in between. CDR3 DNA sequence: TGTACCAGCAGCTTAGTTCGGGGTACACATACGCAGTATTTT. Protein sequence: CTSSLVRGTHTQYF.

The rearrangement joins TRBV9 to TRBJ2-3, with D perhaps TRBD1 (6 bases). The V end lost 4 bases, the J end lost 3 bases, and 18 bases lay between the germline ends. The germline CDR1 and CDR2 sequences are SGDLS and YYNGEE. CDR3 length equals 16 residues. The CDR3 sequence: CASSTPQGVITDTQYF. The CDR3 region has the DNA TGTGCCAGCAGCACCCCACAGGGAGTTATAACAGATACGCAGTATTTT.

A word on this clonotype: A much larger clonotype is one base distant, so this may be a read error. The chain joins TRBV12-3 or TRBV12-4 to TRBJ2-7; a weak D match, TRBD1 (6 bases). V was shortened by 6 bases and J by 5 bases, with 11 bases between the two germline ends. The CDR3 sequence is 12 residues long. The CDR3 DNA reads as TGTGCCAGCAGCTCAGGGGACCACGAGCAGTACTTC. It codes for CASSSGDHEQYF.

The J gene is TRBJ1-5, the V gene TRBV7-2, with no clear D. Trimming cost V 2 bases and J 5 bases, with 13 bases left between them. From germline, CDR1 is SGHTA and CDR2 FQGNSA. This CDR3 contains 15 residues. The CDR3 loop reads CASSLKGSGDQPQHF. The CDR3 bases are TGTGCCAGCAGCTTAAAAGGTAGTGGGGATCAGCCCCAGCATTTT.

The chain employs TRBV4-3 and TRBJ1-6, with 7 bases fitting TRBD1. Germline trimming cut 6 bases from V and 8 bases from J; bases unmatched to any gene: 7. Germline V gene data show CDR1 as LGHNA and CDR2 as YSLEER. This CDR3 is 14 amino acids long. The CDR3 nucleotides are TGCGCCAGCAGTCAGACAGGGTCCTATTCACCCCTCCACTTT. Amino acids: CASSQTGSYSPLHF.

This clonotype was seen a single time. The chain uses TRBV28 and TRBJ1-6, with D possibly TRBD1 on 5 matching bases. The CDR3 extends over 17 amino acids. Between the trimmed V and J ends, which lost 5 bases and 4 bases, there was a span of 18 bases. In germline, CDR1 is MDHEN, CDR2 SYDVKM. CDR3 nucleotides: TGTGCCAGCAGTAGATTCACCGGGACGAGTTATAATTCACCCCTCCACTTT. Translating it yields CASSRFTGTSYNSPLHF.

The V call is TRBV5-5, the J call TRBJ1-6; the D gene is possibly TRBD1 (5 bases). Germline CDR1 and CDR2: SGHKS and YYEKEE (reference sequence). Trimming took 4 bases from V and 11 from J, leaving 22 bases between them. The length of the CDR3 is 16 residues. The CDR3 DNA is TGTGCCAGCAGCCGGGACCCGGGACTGAAAGGGACACCCCTCCACTTT. Encoded protein: CASSRDPGLKGTPLHF.

This clonotype was counted only a few times. The chain carries TRBV20-1 and TRBJ2-2; a weak D match, TRBD1 (5 bases). V dropped 5 bases and J dropped 1 base, with 8 bases sitting between them. The CDR3 is 13 amino acids. Germline assignment: CDR1 DFQATT and CDR2 SNEGSKA (reference sequence). CDR3 in DNA: TGCAGTGCTCCCGACAGGAACACCGGGGAGCTGTTTTTT. Protein: CSAPDRNTGELFF.

The V gene is TRBV3-1, the J gene TRBJ2-2; 8 bases map to TRBD1. The CDR3 has 14 residues. Trimming cost V 8 bases and J 1 base; bases outside gene matches: 3. Germline V gene lookup returns CDR1 LGHDT and CDR2 YNNKEL (reference sequence). The CDR3 DNA follows: TGTGCCAGCGGCGACAGGGGGAACACCGGGGAGCTGTTTTTT. Translation: CASGDRGNTGELFF.

The gene calls are TRBV6-6 and TRBJ1-2; 8 nucleotides agree with TRBD1. The junction had 4 bases not matched to a gene; V was cut back by 5 bases and J by 2 bases. The CDR3 runs 14 residues. Germline CDR1 is MNHNY and CDR2 is SVGAGI (reference sequence). The CDR3 DNA sequence: TGTGCCAGCAGTAGAAGACAGGGGAACTATGGCTACACCTTC. Protein product: CASSRRQGNYGYTF.

This clonotype has a handful of counts. The chain couples TRBV7-2 to TRBJ2-7; the D is unclear. Per germline, CDR1 SGHTA and CDR2 FQGNSA. V was cut by 3 bases and J by 6 bases, with 6 bases left in between. This CDR3 comprises 11 residues. CDR3 coding DNA: TGTGCCAGCAGCTTCTACCGCGAGCAGTACTTC. This sequence encodes CASSFYREQYF.

The chain couples TRBV7-2 to TRBJ2-4; 9 bases fit TRBD2. The end of the DNA aligns better with TRBJ2-7, so the J call may be wrong. The CDR3 has 17 amino acids. CDR1 and CDR2 from the germline V gene are SGHTA and FQGNSA. CDR3 residues: CASSLVGIGGGGNEQYF. As DNA, the CDR3 is TGTGCCAGCAGCTTAGTGGGGATCGGCGGGGGGGGTAACGAGCAGTACTTC.

The CDR3 DNA sequence: TGTGCCATCAGTGAGTCGAGGGTGGCAGATGGCTACACCTTC. Translation gives CAISESRVADGYTF. This rearrangement joins TRBV10-3 to TRBJ1-2, with unresolved D. The CDR3 length is 14 residues. Germline V CDR1 and CDR2: ENHRY, SYGVKD. V lost 0 bases and J 6 bases, leaving 11 bases between the germline ends.

The sample holds many counts of this clonotype. The rearrangement uses TRBV29-1 and TRBJ2-1; D gene ambiguous. This CDR3 has 13 amino acids. The germline V and J ends were trimmed by 3 bases and 0 bases, with 6 bases remaining between them. CDR1 is SQVTM, CDR2 ANQGSEA, per germline. For the CDR3, the DNA is TGCAGCGTTGAGACGGCCTCCTACAATGAGCAGTTCTTC. Its protein is CSVETASYNEQFF.

This clonotype has more than one count but fewer than ten. The chain is built from TRBV9 and TRBJ2-7; 9 bases agree with TRBD1. The CDR3 loop spans 15 amino acids. Germline V gene sequence: CDR1 SGDLS, CDR2 YYNGEE. Germline trimming cut 0 bases from V and 2 bases from J; bases unmatched to any gene: 3. The CDR3 nucleotides are TGTGCCAGCAGCGTAGGGACAGGGGCAACCTACGAGCAGTACTTC. This gives the protein CASSVGTGATYEQYF.

The J gene is TRBJ2-1, the V gene TRBV27, with 7 nucleotides matching TRBD2. Per germline, CDR1 MNHEY and CDR2 SMNVEV (reference sequence). Unmatched junction bases numbered 6, after V lost 3 bases and J lost 7 bases. The CDR3 extends over 14 amino acids. The DNA for the CDR3 is TGTGCCAGCAGTTTCGGCGGGGGACGGAATGAGCAGTTCTTC. It codes for CASSFGGGRNEQFF.

The chain is built from TRBV20-1 and TRBJ1-1; no definite D call. This CDR3 spans 14 amino acids. Trimming left V 0 bases short and J 1 base short, with 9 bases between. CDR1 and CDR2 (germline): DFQATT, SNEGSKA (reference sequence). This CDR3 is CSARDRTGNTEAFF. CDR3 nucleotides: TGCAGTGCTAGAGATAGGACGGGGAACACTGAAGCTTTCTTT.

The sample holds a few counts of this clonotype. V usage is TRBV4-2 and J usage is TRBJ2-1, with D tentatively TRBD1 (6 bases). Germline V gives CDR1 LGHNA, CDR2 YNFKEQ. Trimming removed 3 bases from V and 4 bases from J, with 13 bases in between. This CDR3 has 15 amino acids. The DNA for the CDR3 is TGTGCCAGCAGCCAGCAGGACAGTTATTACAATGAGCAGTTCTTC. Translating it yields CASSQQDSYYNEQFF.

The V call is TRBV10-3, the J call TRBJ1-1; D is undetermined. The CDR3 has 14 amino acids. V lost 8 bases and J 0 bases, leaving 13 bases between the germline ends. CDR1 ENHRY and CDR2 SYGVKD come from the germline V gene. The CDR3 DNA sequence: TGTGCCATCGCTACTAAAGGGCTGAACACTGAAGCTTTCTTT. Translating gives CAIATKGLNTEAFF.

This clonotype has only a few counts. The CDR3 nucleotides are TGTGCCAGCACCGGGACTCCGTTATGGGGCTACACCTTC. It codes for CASTGTPLWGYTF. The V call is TRBV6-5, the J call TRBJ1-2; TRBD1 might be the D (5 bases). The CDR3 is 13 residues long. The V gene lost 7 bases and the J gene lost 8 bases, with 17 bases spanning the gap. Germline CDR1 and CDR2: MNHEY and SVGAGI.

Comment on this clonotype: A much larger clone sits a single nucleotide away, making a read error possible. V gene TRBV12-3 or TRBV12-4 combines with J gene TRBJ2-4; D may be TRBD2 (5 bases). The CDR3 runs 13 residues. The chain's CDR3 is CATSFGLAVIQYF. CDR3 in DNA: TGTGCCACCAGTTTTGGGCTAGCCGTCATTCAGTACTTC.

This clonotype turned up a few times. The chain has TRBV9 and TRBJ2-3, with 7 nucleotides matching TRBD1. CDR1 is SGDLS, CDR2 YYNGEE, per germline. The CDR3 spans 17 residues. Trimming took 4 bases from V and 3 from J; bases not matched to a gene: 14. The CDR3 DNA sequence: TGTGCCAGCAGCTTAGAGGACAGGCCATCCCTGACAGATACGCAGTATTTT. This encodes CASSLEDRPSLTDTQYF. Using reference TRBV9 and TRBJ2-3 for the parts outside the CDR3, the full variable domain is DSGVTQTPKHLITATGQRVTLRCSPRSGDLSVYWYQQSLDQGLQFLIQYYNGEERAKGNILERFSAQQFPDLHSELNLSSLELGDSALYFCASSLEDRPSLTDTQYFGPGTRLTVL.

The chain combines TRBV5-6 with TRBJ1-2; no definite D call. Germline V gives CDR1 SGHDT, CDR2 YYEEEE. V lost 1 base and J lost 5, with 15 bases in between. This CDR3 region has 15 residues. As DNA, the CDR3 is TGTGCCAGCAGCTTGTACGAGGTTTCGATTTATGGCTACACCTTC. This gives the protein CASSLYEVSIYGYTF.